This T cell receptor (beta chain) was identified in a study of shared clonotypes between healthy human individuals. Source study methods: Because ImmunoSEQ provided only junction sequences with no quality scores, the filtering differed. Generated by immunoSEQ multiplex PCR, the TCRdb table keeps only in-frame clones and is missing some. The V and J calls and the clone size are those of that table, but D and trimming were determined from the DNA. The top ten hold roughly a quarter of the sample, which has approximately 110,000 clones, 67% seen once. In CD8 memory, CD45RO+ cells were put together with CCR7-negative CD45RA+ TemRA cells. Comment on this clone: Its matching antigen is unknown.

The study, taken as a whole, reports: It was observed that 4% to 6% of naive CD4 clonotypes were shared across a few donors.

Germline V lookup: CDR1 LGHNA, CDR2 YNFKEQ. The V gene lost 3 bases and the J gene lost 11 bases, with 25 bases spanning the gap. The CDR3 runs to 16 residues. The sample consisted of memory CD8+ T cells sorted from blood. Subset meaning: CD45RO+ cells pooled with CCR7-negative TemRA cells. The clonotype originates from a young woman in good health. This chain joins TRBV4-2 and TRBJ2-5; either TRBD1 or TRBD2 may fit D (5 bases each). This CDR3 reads CASSQDPGNELGEQYF. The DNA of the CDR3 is TGTGCCAGCAGCCAGGACCCGGGAAATGAGCTGGGGGAGCAGTACTTC.